This record covers a single TCR beta chain. Antigen: not known. This sample is drawn from a study of Ad26.COV2.S vaccination and SARS-CoV-2 variants. Study-wide background: As a participant in COV1001, the donor was in the Ad26.COV2.S trial arm. Into the muscle, Ad26.COV2.S was dosed once or twice, 56 days apart. Study results and limitations: The study found similar non-spike TCR breadth in vaccine and placebo recipients. Post-vaccination spike-specific CD8+ and CD4+ T cell responses reportedly had substantial breadth.

Profiling relied on immunoSEQ multiplex PCR, and the TCRdb table lists in-frame clones only, not all of them. The sample contains about 440,000 clones, 90% of which appear only once. Treatment noted: roughly 18 received Ad26.COV2.S at low or high dose, single or two shots; about 5 received placebo; per-sample allocation not given. On day 63 after the first injection, vaccine and placebo recipients gave samples. CDR3 length equals 16 residues. With V trimmed by 0 bases and J by 4 bases, 4 bases remained unmatched. Germline V lookup: CDR1 MGHDK, CDR2 SYGVNS. Sequencing was performed on peripheral blood, taken in a trial of Ad26.COV2.S vaccine versus placebo. The receptor's source is a person between 18 and 65 years old who received the Ad26.COV2.S COVID-19 vaccine or a placebo. The rearrangement links TRBV25-1 to TRBJ1-2, with TRBD1 matching 11 bases. The CDR3 DNA reads TGTGCCAGCAGTGAATATAGGACAGGGGGCTTCTATGGCTACACCTTC. Translated, it gives CASSEYRTGGFYGYTF.